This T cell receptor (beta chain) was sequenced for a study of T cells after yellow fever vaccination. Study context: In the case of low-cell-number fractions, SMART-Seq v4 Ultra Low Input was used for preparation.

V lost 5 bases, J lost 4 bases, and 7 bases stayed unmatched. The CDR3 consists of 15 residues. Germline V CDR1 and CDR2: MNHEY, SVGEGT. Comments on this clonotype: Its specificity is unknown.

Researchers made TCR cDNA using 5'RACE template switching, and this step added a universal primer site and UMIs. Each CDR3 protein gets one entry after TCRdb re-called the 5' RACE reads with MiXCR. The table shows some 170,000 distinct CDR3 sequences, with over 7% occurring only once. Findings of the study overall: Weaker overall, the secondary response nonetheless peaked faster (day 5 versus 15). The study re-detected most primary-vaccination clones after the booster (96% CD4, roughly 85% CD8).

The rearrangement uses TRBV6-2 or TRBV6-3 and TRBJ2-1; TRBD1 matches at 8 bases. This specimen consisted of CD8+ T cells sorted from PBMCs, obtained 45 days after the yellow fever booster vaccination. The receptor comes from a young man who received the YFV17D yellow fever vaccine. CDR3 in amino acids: CASSEDRVAYNEQFF. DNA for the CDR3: TGTGCCAGCAGTGAGGACAGGGTGGCATACAATGAGCAGTTCTTC.